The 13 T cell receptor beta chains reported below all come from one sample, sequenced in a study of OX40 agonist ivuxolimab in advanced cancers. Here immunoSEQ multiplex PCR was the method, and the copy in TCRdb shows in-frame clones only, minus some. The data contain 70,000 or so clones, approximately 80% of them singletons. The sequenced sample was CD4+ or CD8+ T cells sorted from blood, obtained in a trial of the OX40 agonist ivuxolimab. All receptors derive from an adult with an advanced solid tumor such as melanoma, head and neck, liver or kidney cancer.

CDR3 in amino acids: CASSVSGRETQYF. As DNA, the CDR3 is TGTGCCAGCAGTGTTTCAGGGAGGGAGACCCAGTACTTC. The V and J genes are TRBV6-1 and TRBJ2-5, with D possibly matching TRBD2 (6 bases). V was clipped by 4 bases and J by 5 bases, with 11 bases between them. This CDR3 region has 13 residues. Germline values: CDR1 MNHNS, CDR2 SASEGT.

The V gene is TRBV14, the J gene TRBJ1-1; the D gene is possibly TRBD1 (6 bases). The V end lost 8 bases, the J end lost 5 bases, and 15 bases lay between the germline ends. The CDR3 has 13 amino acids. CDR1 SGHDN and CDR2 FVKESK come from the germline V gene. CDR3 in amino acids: CASSLNRATEAFF. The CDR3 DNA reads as TGTGCCAGCTCCCTAAACAGGGCTACTGAAGCTTTCTTT. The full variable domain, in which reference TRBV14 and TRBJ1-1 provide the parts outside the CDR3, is EAGVTQFPSHSVIEKGQTVTLRCDPISGHDNLYWYRRVMGKEIKFLLHFVKESKQDESGMPNNRFLAERTGGTYSTLKVQPAELEDSGVYFCASSLNRATEAFFGQGTRLTVV.

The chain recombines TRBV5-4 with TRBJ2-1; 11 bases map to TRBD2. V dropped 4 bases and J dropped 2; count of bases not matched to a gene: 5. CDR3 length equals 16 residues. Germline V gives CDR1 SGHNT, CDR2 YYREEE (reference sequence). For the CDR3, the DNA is TGTGCCAGCAGCGCGGGACTAGCGGTCGCCTACAATGAGCAGTTCTTC. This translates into CASSAGLAVAYNEQFF.

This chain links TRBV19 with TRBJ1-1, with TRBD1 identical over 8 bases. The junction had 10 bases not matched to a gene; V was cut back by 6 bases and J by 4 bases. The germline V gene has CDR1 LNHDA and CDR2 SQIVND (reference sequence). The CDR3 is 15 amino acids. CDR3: CASRAQGQERTEAFF. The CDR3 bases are TGTGCCAGTAGGGCCCAGGGACAGGAGCGCACTGAAGCTTTCTTT.

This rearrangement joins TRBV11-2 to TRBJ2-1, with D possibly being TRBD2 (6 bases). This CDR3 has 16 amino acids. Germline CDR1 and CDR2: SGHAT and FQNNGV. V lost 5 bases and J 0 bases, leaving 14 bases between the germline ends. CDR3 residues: CASSQIRGSSYNEQFF. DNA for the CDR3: TGTGCCAGCAGCCAAATACGGGGGAGCTCCTACAATGAGCAGTTCTTC.

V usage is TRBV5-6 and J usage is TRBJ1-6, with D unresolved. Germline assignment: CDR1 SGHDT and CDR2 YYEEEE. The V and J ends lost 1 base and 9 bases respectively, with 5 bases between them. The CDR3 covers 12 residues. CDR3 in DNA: TGTGCCAGCAGCTTGTCGCCTTCACCCCTCCACTTT. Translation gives CASSLSPSPLHF. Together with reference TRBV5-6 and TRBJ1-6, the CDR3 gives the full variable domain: DAGVTQSPTHLIKTRGQQVTLRCSPKSGHDTVSWYQQALGQGPQFIFQYYEEEERQRGNFPDRFSGHQFPNYSSELNVNALLLGDSALYLCASSLSPSPLHFGNGTRLTVT.

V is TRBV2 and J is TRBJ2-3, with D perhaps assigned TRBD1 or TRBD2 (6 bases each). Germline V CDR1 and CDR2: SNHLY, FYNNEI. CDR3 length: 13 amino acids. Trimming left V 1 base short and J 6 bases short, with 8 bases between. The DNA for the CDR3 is TGTGCCAGCAGTGAAGGAGGGGGGGATACGCAGTATTTT. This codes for CASSEGGGDTQYF. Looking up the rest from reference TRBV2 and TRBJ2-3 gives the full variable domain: EPEVTQTPSHQVTQMGQEVILRCVPISNHLYFYWYRQILGQKVEFLVSFYNNEISEKSEIFDDQFSVERPDGSNFTLKIRSTKLEDSAMYFCASSEGGGDTQYFGPGTRLTVL.

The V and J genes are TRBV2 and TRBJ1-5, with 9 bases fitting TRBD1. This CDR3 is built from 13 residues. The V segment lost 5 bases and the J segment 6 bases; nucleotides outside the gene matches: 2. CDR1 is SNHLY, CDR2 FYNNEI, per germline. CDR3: CASSRTGVQPQHF. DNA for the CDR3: TGTGCCAGCAGTAGGACAGGGGTTCAGCCCCAGCATTTT. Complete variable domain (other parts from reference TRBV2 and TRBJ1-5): EPEVTQTPSHQVTQMGQEVILRCVPISNHLYFYWYRQILGQKVEFLVSFYNNEISEKSEIFDDQFSVERPDGSNFTLKIRSTKLEDSAMYFCASSRTGVQPQHFGDGTRLSIL.

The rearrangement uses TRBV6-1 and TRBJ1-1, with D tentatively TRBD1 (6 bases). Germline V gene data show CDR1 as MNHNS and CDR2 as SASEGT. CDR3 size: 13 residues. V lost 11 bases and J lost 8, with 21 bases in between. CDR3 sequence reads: CAGERTEGVEAFF. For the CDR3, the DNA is TGTGCCGGGGAAAGGACGGAGGGGGTGGAAGCTTTCTTT.

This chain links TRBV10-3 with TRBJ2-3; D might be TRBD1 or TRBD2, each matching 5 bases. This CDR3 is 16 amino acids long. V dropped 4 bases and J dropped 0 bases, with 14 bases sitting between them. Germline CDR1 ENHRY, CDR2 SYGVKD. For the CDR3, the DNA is TGTGCCATCAGTGGGGACGCTAGCCTCAGCACAGATACGCAGTATTTT. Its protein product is CAISGDASLSTDTQYF.

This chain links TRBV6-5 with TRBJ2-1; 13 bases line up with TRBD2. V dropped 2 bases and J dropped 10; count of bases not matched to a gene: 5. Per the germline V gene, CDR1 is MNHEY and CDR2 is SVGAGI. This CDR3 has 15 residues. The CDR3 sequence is CASSYLTSGGSEQFF. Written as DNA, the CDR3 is TGTGCCAGCAGTTACCTGACTAGCGGGGGGAGCGAGCAGTTCTTC.

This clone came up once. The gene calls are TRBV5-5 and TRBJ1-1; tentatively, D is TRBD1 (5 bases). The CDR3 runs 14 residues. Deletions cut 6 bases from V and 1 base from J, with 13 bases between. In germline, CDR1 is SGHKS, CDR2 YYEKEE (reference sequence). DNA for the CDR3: TGTGCCAGCACCGTCTCGGGGGGGAACACTGAAGCTTTCTTT. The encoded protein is CASTVSGGNTEAFF. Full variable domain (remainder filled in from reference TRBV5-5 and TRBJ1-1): DAGVTQSPTHLIKTRGQQVTLRCSPISGHKSVSWYQQVLGQGPQFIFQYYEKEERGRGNFPDRFSARQFPNYSSELNVNALLLGDSALYLCASTVSGGNTEAFFGQGTRLTVV.

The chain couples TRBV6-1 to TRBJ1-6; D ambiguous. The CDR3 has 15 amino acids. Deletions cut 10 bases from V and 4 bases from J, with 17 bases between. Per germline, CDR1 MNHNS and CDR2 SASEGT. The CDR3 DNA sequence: TGTGCCACGCGACCCCGGGCCGAATATAATTCACCCCTCCACTTT. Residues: CATRPRAEYNSPLHF.